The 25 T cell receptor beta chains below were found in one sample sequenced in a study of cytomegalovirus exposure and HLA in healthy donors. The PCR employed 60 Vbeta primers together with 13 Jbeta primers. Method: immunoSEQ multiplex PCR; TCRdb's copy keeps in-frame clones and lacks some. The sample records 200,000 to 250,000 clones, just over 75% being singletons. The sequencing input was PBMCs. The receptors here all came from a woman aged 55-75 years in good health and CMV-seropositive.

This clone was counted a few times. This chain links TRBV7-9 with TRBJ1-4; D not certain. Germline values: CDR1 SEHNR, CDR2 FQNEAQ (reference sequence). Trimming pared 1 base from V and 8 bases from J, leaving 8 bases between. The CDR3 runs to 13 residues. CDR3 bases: TGTGCCAGCAGCTTAGTAGATCGGGAAAAACTGTTTTTT. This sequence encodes CASSLVDREKLFF. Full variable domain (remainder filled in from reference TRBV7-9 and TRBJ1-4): DTGVSQNPRHKITKRGQNVTFRCDPISEHNRLYWYRQTLGQGPEFLTYFQNEAQLEKSRLLSDRFSAERPKGSFSTLEIQRTEQGDSAMYLCASSLVDREKLFFGSGTQLSVL.

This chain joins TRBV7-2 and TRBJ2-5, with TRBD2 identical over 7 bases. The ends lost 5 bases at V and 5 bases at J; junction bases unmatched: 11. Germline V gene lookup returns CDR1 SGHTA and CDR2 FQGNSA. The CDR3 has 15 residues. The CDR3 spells CASSTRGRGWETQYF. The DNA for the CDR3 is TGTGCCAGCAGCACCCGTGGGCGGGGGTGGGAGACCCAGTACTTC.

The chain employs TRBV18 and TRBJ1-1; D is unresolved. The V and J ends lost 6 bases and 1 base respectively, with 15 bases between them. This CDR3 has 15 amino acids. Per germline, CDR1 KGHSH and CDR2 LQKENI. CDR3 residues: CASSHSDFPNTEAFF. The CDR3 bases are TGTGCCAGCTCCCACTCGGACTTCCCGAACACTGAAGCTTTCTTT.

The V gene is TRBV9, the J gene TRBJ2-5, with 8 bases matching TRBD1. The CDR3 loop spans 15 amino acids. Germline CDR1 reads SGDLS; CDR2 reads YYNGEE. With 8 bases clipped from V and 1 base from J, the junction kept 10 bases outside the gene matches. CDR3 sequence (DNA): TGTGCCAGAGAAAGGGGCAGGGGGCCCCAAGAGACCCAGTACTTC. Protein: CARERGRGPQETQYF.

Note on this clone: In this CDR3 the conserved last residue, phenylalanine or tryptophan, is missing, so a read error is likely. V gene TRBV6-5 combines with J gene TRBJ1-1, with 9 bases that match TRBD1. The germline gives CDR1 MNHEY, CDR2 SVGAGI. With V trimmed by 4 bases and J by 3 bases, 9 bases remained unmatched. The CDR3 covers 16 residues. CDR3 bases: TGTGCCAGCAGTTCACCCTACAGGGGGCGTTACACTGAAGCTTTCCTT. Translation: CASSSPYRGRYTEAFL.

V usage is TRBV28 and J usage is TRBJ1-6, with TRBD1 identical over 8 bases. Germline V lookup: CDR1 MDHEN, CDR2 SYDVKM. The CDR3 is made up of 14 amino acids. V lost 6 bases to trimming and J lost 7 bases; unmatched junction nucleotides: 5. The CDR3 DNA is TGTGCCAGCAGCCCCGGACAGGGAAATTCACCCCTCCACTTT. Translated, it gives CASSPGQGNSPLHF.

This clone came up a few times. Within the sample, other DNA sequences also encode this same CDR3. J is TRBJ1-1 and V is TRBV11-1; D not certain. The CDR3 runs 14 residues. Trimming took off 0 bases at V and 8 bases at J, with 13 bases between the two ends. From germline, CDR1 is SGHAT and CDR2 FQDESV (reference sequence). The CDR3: CASSLAPSVGEAFF. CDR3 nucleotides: TGTGCCAGCAGCTTAGCTCCTTCGGTGGGCGAAGCTTTCTTT.

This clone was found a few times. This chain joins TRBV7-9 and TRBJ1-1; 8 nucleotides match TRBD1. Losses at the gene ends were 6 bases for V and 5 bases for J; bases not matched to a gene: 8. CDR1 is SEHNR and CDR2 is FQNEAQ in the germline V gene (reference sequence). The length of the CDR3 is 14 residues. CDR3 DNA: TGTGCCAGCAGACAGACAGGGGCCGGTACTGAAGCTTTCTTT. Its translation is CASRQTGAGTEAFF.

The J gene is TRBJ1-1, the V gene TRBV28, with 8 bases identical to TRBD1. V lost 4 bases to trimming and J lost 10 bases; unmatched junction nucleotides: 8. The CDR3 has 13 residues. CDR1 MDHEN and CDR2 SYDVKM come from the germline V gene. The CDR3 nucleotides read TGTGCCAGCAGTTATCCAGGGGGCTACGGAGCTTTCTTT. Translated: CASSYPGGYGAFF.

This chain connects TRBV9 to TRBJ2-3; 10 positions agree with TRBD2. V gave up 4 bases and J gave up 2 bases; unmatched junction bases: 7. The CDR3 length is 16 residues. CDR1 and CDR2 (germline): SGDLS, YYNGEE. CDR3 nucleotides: TGTGCCAGCAGCCCCAGACTAGCGGGTTCCACAGATACGCAGTATTTT. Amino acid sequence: CASSPRLAGSTDTQYF.

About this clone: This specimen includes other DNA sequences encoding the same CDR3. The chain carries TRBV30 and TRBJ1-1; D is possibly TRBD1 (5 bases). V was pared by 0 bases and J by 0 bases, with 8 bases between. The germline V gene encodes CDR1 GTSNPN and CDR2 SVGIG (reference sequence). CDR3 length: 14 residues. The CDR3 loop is CAWSVQVMNTEAFF. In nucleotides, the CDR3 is TGTGCCTGGAGTGTACAGGTCATGAACACTGAAGCTTTCTTT.

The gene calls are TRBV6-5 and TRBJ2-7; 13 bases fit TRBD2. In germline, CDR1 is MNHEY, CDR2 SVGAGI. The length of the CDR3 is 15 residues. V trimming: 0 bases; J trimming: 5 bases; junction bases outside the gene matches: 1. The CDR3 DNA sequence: TGTGCCAGCAGTTACTCCGGACTAGCGGGGGACGAGCAGTACTTC. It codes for CASSYSGLAGDEQYF.

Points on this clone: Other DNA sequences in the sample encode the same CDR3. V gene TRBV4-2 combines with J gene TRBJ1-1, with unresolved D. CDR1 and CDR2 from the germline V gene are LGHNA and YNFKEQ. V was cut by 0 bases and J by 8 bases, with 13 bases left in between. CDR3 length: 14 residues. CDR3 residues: CASSQDVQQAEAFF. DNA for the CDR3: TGTGCCAGCAGCCAAGATGTCCAGCAGGCAGAAGCTTTCTTT.

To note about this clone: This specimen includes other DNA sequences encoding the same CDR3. CDR3 protein: CASSEQGYGYTF. The CDR3 DNA reads as TGTGCCAGCAGCGAACAGGGGTATGGCTACACCTTC. The chain carries TRBV7-8 and TRBJ1-2; the match to TRBD1 covers 7 bases. The V gene's germline CDR1 is SGHVS and CDR2 FQNEAQ. With V trimmed by 5 bases and J by 5 bases, 2 bases remained unmatched. The CDR3 consists of 12 residues.

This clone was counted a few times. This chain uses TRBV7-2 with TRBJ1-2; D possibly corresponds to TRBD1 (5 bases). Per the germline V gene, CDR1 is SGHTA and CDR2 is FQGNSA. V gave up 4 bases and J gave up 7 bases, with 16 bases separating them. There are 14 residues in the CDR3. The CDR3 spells CASSSPARAGGYTF. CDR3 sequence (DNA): TGTGCCAGCAGCTCCCCGGCCAGGGCAGGTGGCTACACCTTC.

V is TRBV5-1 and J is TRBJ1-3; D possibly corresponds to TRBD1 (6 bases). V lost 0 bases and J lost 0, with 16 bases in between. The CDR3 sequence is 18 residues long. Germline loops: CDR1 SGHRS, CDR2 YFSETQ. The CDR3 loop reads CASSLEAPGHDSGNTIYF. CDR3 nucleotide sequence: TGCGCCAGCAGCTTGGAAGCCCCGGGACACGACTCTGGAAACACCATATATTTT.

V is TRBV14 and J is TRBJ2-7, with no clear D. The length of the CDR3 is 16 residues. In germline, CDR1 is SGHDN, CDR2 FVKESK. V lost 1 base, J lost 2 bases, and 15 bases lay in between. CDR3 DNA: TGTGCCAGCAGCCAAGCAGACTTTATAGGCCCCTACGAGCAGTACTTC. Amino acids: CASSQADFIGPYEQYF.

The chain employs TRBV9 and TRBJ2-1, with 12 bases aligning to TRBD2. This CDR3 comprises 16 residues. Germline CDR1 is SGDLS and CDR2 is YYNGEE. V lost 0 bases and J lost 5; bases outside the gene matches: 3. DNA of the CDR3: TGTGCCAGCAGCGTAGGGACTAGCGGGACTGACAATGAGCAGTTCTTC. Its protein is CASSVGTSGTDNEQFF.

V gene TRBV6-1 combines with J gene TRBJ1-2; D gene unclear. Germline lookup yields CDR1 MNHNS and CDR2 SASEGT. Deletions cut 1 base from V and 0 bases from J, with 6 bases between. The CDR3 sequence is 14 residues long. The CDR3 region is CASSEVSANYGYTF. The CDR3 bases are TGTGCCAGCAGTGAAGTTTCGGCTAACTATGGCTACACCTTC.

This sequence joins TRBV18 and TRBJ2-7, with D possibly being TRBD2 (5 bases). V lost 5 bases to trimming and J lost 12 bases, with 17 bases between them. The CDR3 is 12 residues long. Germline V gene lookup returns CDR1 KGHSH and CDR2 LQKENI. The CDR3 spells CASSAKIGGGYF. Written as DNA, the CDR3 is TGTGCCAGCTCAGCCAAGATCGGCGGAGGGTACTTC.

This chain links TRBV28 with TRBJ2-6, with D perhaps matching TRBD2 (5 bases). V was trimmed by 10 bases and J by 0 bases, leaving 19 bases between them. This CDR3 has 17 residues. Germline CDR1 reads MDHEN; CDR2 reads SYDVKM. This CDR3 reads CAIEKGSGASGANVLTF. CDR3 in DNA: TGTGCCATAGAAAAAGGGAGTGGCGCCTCTGGGGCCAACGTCCTGACTTTC.

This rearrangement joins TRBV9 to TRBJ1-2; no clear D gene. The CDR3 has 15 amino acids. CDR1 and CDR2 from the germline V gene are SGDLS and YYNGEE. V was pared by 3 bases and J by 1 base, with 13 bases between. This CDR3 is CASSAHRGGNYGYTF. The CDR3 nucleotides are TGTGCCAGCAGCGCACACCGGGGTGGTAACTATGGCTACACCTTC.

CDR3 in amino acids: CASSYMGAGYEQYF. In DNA form, the CDR3 reads TGTGCCAGCAGCTACATGGGGGCCGGCTACGAGCAGTACTTC. The chain joins TRBV9 to TRBJ2-7, with D possibly TRBD1 on 6 matching bases. V lost 4 bases to trimming and J lost 3 bases, with 14 bases between them. The germline V gene encodes CDR1 SGDLS and CDR2 YYNGEE. This CDR3 contains 14 residues.

The CDR3 DNA is TGTGCCAGCAGCTCTGGGACAGGTGATTACTATGGCTACACCTTC. Encoded protein: CASSSGTGDYYGYTF. V and J are TRBV5-4 and TRBJ1-2; 8 nucleotides match TRBD1. CDR1 SGHNT and CDR2 YYREEE come from the germline V gene (reference sequence). V lost 3 bases and J lost 3; bases outside the gene matches: 7. This CDR3 comprises 15 residues.

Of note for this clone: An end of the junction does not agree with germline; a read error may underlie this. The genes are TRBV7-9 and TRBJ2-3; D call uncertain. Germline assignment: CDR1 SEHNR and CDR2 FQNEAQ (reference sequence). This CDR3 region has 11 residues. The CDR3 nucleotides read TGTTCCAGCAGCTTATTATATACGCAGTATTTT. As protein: CSSSLLYTQYF.